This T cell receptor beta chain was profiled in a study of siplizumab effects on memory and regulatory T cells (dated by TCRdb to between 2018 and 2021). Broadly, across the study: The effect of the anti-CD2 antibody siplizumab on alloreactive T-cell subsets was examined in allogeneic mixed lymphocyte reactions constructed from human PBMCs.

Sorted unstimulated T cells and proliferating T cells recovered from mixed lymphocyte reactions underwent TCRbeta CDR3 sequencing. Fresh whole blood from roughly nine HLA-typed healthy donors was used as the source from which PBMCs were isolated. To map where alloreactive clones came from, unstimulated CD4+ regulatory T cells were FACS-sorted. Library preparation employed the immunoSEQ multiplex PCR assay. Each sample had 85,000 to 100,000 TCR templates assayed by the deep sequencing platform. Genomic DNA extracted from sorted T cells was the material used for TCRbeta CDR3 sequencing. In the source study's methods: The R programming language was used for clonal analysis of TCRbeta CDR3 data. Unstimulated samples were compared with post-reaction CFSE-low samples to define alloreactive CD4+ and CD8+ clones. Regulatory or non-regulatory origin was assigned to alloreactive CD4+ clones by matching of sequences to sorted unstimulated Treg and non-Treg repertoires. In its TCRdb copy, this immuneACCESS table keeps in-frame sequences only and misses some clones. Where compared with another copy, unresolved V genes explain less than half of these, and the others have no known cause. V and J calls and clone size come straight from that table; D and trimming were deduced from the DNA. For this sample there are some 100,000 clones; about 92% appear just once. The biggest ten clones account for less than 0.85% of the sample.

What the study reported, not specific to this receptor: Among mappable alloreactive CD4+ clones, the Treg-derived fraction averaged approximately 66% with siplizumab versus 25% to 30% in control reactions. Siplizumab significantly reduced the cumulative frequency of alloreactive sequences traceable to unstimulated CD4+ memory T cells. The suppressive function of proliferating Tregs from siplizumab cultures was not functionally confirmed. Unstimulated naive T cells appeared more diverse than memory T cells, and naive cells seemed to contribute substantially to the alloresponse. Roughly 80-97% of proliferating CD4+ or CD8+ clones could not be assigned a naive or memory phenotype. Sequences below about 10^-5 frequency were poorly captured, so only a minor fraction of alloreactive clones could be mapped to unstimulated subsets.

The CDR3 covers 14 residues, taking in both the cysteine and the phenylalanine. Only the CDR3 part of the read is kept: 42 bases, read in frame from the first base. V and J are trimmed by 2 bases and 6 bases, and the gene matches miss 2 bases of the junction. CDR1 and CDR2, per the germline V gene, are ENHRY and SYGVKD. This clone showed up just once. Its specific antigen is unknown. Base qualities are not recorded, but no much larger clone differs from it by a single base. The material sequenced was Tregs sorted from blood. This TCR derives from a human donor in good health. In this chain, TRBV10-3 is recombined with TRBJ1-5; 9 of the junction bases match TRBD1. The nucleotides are TGTGCCATCAGTGAGGACAGGGGGGGTCAGCCCCAGCATTTT. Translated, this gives CAISEDRGGQPQHF.